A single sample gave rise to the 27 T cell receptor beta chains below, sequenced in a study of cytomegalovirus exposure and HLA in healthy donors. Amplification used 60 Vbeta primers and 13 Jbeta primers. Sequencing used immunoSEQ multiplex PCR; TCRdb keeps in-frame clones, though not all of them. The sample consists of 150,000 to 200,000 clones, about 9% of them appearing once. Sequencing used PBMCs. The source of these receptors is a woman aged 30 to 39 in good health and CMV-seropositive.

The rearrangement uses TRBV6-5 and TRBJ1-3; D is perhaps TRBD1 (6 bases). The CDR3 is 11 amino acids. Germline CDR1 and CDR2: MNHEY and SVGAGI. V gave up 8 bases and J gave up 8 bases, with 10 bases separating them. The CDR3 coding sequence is TGTGCCAGCGGCAGGGGTGACACCATATATTTT. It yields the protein CASGRGDTIYF.

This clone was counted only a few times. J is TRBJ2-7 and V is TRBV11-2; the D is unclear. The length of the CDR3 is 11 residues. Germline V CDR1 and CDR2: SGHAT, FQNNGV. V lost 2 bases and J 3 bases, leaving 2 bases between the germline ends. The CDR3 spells CASSLHYEQYF. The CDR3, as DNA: TGTGCCAGCAGCTTACACTACGAGCAGTACTTC.

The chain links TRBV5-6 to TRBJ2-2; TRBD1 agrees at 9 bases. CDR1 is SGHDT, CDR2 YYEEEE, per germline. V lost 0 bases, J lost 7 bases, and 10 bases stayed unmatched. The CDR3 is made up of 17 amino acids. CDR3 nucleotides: TGTGCCAGCAGCTTGGATTTAGGACAGGGGTATGTCGGGGAGCTGTTTTTT. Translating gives CASSLDLGQGYVGELFF.

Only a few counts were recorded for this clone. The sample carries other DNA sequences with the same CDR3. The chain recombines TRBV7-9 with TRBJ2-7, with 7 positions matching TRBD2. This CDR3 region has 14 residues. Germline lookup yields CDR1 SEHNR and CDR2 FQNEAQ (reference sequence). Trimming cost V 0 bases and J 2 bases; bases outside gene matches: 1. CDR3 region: CASSLAGGTYEQYF. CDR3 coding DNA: TGTGCCAGCAGCTTAGCGGGGGGGACCTACGAGCAGTACTTC.

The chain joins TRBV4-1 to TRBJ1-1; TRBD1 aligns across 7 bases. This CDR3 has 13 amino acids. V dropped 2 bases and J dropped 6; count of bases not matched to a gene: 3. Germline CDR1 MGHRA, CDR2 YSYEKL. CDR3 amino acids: CASSQPDRPEAFF. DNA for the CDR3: TGCGCCAGCAGCCAACCGGACAGGCCTGAAGCTTTCTTT.

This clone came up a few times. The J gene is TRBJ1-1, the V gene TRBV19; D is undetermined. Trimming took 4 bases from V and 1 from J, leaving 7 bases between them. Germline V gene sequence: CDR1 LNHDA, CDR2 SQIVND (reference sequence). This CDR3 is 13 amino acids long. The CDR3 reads CASSTRQNTEAFF. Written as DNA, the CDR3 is TGTGCCAGTAGTACCCGACAGAACACTGAAGCTTTCTTT.

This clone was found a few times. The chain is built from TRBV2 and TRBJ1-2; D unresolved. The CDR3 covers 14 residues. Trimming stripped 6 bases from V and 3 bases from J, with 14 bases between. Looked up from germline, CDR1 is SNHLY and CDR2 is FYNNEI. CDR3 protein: CASRPTGVHYGYTF. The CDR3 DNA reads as TGTGCCAGCAGGCCTACGGGAGTCCACTATGGCTACACCTTC.

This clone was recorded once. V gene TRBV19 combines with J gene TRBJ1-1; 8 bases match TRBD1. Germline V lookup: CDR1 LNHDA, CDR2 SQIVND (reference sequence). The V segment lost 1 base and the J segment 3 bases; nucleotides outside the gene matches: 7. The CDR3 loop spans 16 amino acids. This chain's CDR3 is CASSIVGRGLYTEAFF. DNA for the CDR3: TGTGCCAGTAGTATAGTAGGCAGGGGGCTATACACTGAAGCTTTCTTT.

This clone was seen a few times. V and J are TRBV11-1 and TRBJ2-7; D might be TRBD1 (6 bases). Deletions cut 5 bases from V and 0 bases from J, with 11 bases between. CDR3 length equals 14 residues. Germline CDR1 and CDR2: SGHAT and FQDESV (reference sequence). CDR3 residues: CASSGQLSSYEQYF. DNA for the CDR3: TGTGCCAGCAGCGGACAGCTCAGCTCCTACGAGCAGTACTTC.

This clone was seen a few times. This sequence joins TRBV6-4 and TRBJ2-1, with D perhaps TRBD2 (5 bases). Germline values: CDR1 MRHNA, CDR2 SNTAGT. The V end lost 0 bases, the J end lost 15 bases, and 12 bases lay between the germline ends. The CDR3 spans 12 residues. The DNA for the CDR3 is TGTGCCAGCAGTGACTCGAAGAGGGAATGGTTCTTC. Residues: CASSDSKREWFF.

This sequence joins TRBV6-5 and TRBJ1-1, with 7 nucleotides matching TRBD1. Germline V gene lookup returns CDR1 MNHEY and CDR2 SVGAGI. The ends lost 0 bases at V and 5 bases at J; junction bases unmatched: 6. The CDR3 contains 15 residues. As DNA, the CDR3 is TGTGCCAGCAGTTACTCCCTCCCGGGACAGACTGAAGCTTTCTTT. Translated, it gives CASSYSLPGQTEAFF.

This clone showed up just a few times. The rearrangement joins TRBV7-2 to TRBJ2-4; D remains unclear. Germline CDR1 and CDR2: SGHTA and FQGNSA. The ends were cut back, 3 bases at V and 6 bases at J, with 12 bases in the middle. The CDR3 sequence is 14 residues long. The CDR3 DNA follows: TGTGCCAGCAGCTTTAGCAGTGGCGGAAACATTCAGTACTTC. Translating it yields CASSFSSGGNIQYF.

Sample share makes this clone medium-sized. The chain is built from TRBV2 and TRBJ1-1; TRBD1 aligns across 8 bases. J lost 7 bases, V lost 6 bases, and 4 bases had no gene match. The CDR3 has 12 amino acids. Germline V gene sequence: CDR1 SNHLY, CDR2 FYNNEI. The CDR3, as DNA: TGTGCCAGCAGACAAACAGGGGGTGAAGCTTTCTTT. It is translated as CASRQTGGEAFF.

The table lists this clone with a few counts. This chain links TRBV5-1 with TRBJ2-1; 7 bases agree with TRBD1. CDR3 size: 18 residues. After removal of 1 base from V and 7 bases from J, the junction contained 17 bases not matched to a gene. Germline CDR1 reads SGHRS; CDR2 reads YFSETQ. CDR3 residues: CASSLFPGRGILGNEQFF. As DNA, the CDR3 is TGCGCCAGCAGCTTGTTTCCCGGCAGGGGGATTTTAGGGAATGAGCAGTTCTTC.

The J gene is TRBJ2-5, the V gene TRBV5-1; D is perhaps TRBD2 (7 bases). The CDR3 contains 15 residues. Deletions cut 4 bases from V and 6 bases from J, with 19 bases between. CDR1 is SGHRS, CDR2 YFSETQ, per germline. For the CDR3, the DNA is TGCGCCAGCAGCCATGGTGAAGGGGGGGTAAAGACCCAGTACTTC. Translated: CASSHGEGGVKTQYF. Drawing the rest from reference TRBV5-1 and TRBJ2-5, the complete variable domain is KAGVTQTPRYLIKTRGQQVTLSCSPISGHRSVSWYQQTPGQGLQFLFEYFSETQRNKGNFPGRFSGRQFSNSRSEMNVSTLELGDSALYLCASSHGEGGVKTQYFGPGTRLLVL.

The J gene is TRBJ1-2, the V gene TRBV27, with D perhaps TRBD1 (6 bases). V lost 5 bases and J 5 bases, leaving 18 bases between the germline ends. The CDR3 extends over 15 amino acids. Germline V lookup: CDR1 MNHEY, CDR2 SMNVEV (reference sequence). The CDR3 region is CASSPAGQSSYGYTF. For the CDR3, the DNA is TGTGCCAGCAGTCCCGCTGGACAGTCCTCATATGGCTACACCTTC.

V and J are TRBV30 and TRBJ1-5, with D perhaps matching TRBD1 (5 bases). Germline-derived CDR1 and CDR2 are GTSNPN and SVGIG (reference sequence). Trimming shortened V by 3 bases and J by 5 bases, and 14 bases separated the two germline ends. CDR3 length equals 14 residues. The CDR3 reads CAWSPQGGDQPQHF. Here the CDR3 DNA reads TGTGCCTGGAGCCCCCAGGGAGGCGATCAGCCCCAGCATTTT.

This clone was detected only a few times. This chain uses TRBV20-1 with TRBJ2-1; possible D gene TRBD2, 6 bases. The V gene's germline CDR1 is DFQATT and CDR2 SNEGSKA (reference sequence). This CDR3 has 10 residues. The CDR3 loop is CRGRKIRQFF. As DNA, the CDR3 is TGCAGGGGGAGGAAGATAAGGCAGTTCTTC.

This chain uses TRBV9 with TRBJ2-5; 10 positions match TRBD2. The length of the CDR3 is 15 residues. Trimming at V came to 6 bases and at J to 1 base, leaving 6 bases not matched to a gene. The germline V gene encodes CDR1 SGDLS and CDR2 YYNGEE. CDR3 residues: CASTNPSGGQETQYF. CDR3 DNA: TGTGCCAGCACCAACCCTAGCGGGGGCCAAGAGACCCAGTACTTC.

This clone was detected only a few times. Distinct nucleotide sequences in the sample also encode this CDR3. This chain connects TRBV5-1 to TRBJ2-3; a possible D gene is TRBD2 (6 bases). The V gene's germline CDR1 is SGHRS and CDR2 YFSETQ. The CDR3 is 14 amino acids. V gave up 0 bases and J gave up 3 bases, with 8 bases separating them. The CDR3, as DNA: TGCGCCAGCAGCTTGGGGGGAGGTACAGATACGCAGTATTTT. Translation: CASSLGGGTDTQYF.

The CDR3 DNA reads TGCGCCAGCCCCCAACCCCGAAGGGGTCCTTCCTACGAGCAGTACTTC. Its translation is CASPQPRRGPSYEQYF. The chain has TRBV10-1 and TRBJ2-7; TRBD1 might be the D (5 bases). Germline V CDR1 and CDR2: WNHNN, SYGVQD (reference sequence). This CDR3 comprises 16 residues. With 8 bases removed from V and 1 base from J, the gap between germline ends came to 21 bases.

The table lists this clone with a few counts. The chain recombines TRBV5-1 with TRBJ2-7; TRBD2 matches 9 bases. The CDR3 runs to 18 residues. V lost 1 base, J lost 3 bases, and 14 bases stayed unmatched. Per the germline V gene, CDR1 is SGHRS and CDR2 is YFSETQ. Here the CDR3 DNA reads TGCGCCAGCAGCTTGTCCGGTTCAGCGGGAGGCGGGAACTACGAGCAGTACTTC. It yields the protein CASSLSGSAGGGNYEQYF.

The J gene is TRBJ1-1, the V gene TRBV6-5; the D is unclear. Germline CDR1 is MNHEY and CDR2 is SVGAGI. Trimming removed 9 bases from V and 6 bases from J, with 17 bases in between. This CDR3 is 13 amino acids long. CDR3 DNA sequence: TGTGCCAGTACCTCGCGGGGAACGGCTGAAGCTTTCTTT. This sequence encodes CASTSRGTAEAFF.

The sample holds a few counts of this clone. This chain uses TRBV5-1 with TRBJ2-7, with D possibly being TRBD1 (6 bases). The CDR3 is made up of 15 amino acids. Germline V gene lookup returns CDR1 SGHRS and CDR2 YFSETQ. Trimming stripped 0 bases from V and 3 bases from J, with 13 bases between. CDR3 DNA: TGCGCCAGCAGCTTGGCCCAGGGGATGGGCTACGAGCAGTACTTC. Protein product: CASSLAQGMGYEQYF.

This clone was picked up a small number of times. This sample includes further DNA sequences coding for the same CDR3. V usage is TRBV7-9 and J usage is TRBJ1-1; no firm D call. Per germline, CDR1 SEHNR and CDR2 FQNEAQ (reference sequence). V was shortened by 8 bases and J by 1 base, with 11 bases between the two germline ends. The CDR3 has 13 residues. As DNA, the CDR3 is TGTGCCAGCTCTTTGCAGGAGAACACTGAAGCTTTCTTT. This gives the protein CASSLQENTEAFF.

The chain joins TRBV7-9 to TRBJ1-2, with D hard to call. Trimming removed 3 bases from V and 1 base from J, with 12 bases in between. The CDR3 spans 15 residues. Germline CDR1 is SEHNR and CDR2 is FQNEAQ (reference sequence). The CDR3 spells CASSLSSGVNYGYTF. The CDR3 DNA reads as TGTGCCAGCAGCTTGAGTTCAGGCGTTAACTATGGCTACACCTTC.

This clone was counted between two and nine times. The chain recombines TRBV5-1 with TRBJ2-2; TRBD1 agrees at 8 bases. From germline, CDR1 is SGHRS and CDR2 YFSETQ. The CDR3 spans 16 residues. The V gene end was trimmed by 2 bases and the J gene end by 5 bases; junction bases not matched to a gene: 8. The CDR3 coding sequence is TGCGCCAGCAGCTTCGCCGGGACAGGTTTAACCGGGGAGCTGTTTTTT. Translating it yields CASSFAGTGLTGELFF.